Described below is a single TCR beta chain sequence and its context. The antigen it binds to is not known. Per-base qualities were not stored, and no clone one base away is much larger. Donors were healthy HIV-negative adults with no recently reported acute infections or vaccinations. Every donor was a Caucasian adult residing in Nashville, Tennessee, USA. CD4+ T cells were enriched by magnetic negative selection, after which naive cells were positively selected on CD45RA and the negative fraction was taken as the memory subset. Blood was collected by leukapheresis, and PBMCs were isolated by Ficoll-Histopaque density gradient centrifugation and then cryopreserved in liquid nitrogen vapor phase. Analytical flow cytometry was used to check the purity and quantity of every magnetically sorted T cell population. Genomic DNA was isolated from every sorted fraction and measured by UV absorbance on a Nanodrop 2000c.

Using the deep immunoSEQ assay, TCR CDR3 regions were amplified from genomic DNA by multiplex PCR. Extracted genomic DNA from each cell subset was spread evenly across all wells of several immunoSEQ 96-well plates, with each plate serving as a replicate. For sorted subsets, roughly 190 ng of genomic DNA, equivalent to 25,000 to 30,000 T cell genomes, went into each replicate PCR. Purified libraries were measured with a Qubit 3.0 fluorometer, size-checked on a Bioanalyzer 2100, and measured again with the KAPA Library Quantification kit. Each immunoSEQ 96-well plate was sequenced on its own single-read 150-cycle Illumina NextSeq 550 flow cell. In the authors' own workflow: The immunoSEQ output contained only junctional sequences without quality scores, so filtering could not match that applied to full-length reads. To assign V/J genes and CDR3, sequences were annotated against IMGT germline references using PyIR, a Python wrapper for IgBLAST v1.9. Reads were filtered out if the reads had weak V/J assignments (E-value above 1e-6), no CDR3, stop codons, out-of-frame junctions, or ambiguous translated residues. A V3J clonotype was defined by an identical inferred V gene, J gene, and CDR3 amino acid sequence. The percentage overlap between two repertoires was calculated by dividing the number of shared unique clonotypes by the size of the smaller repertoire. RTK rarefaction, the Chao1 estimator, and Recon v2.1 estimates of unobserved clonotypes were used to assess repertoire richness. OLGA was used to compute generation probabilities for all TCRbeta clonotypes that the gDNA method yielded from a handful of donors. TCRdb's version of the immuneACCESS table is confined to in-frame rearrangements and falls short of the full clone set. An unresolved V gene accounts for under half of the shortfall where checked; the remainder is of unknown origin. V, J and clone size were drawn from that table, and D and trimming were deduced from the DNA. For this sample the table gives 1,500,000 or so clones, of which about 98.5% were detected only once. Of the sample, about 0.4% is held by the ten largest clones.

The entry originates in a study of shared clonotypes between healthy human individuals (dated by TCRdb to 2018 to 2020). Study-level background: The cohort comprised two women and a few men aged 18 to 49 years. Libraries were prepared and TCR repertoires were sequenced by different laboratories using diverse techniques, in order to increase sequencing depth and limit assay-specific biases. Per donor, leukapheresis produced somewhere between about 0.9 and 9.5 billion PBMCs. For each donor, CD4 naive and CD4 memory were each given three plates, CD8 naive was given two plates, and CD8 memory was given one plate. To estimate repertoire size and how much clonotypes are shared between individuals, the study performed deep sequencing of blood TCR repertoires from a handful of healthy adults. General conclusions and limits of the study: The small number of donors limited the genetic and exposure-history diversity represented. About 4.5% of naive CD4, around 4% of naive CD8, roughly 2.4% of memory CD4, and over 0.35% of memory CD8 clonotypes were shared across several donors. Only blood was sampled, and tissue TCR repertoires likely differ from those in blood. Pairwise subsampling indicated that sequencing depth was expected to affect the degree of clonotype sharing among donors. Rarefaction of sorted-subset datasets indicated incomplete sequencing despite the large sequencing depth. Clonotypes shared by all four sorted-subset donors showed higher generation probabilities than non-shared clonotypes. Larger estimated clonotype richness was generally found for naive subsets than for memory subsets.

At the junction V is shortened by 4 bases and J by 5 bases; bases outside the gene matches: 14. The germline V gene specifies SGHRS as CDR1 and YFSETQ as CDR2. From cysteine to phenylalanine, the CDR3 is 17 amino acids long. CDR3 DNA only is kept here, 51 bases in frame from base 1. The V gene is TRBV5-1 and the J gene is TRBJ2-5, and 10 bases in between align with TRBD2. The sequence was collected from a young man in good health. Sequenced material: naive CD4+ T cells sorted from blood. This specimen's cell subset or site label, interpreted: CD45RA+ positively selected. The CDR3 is CASSLDPGLARRETQYF. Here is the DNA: TGCGCCAGCAGCCTCGATCCGGGACTAGCGAGGCGGGAGACCCAGTACTTC.